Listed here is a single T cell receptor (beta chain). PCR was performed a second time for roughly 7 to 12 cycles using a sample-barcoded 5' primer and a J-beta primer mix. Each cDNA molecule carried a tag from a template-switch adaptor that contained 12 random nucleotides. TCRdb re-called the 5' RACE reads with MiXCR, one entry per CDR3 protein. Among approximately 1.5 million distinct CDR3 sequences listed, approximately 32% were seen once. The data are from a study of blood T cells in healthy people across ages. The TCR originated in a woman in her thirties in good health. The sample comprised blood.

DNA of the CDR3: TGTGCCAGCAGCCCTAGCTCAATTTCCTATGGCTACACCTTC. Translating gives CASSPSSISYGYTF. The chain recombines TRBV7-9 with TRBJ1-2; D is uncertain. CDR1 SEHNR and CDR2 FQNEAQ come from the germline V gene (reference sequence). CDR3 length equals 14 residues. Deletions cut 5 bases from V and 4 bases from J, with 14 bases between.